The clone carrying this T cell receptor beta chain appeared a few times. Library preparation (for TCRbeta) was performed with unique molecular identifiers. TCRdb independently ran MiXCR on the PCR reads; one entry per CDR3 protein. The sample lists about half a million distinct CDR3 sequences; about an eighth were seen once. This entry comes from a study of T-cell reconstitution after alpha-beta-depleted transplantation in children. Between the trimmed V and J ends, which lost 0 bases and 0 bases, there was a span of 12 bases. This CDR3 spans 16 amino acids. The germline gives CDR1 GTSNPN, CDR2 SVGIG (reference sequence).

The V gene is TRBV30, the J gene TRBJ1-3; D gene uncertain. The clonotype was recovered from a human donor who donated a stem cell graft to a child with combined immunodeficiency. Sequencing used PBMCs from the stem cell graft donor, obtained from the stem cell graft. In DNA form, the CDR3 reads TGTGCCTGGAGTGTCGGGCCGGTAGGCTCTGGAAACACCATATATTTT. It is translated as CAWSVGPVGSGNTIYF.